The T cell receptor beta chain described here comes from a study of hypomethylating agent response in myelodysplastic syndrome. For this clone: Antigen: not known.

Generated by immunoSEQ multiplex PCR, the TCRdb table keeps only in-frame clones and is missing some. The sample consists of a few thousand clones, 70% to 90% of them appearing once. There are 18 residues in the CDR3. J was trimmed by 4 bases and V by 4 bases; bases with no gene match: 12. From germline, CDR1 is SGHVS and CDR2 FQNEAQ. Points from the study as a whole: Shared GLIPH2 clusters possibly recognizing novel MDS antigens remain unconfirmed.

The sample was bone marrow, taken before or after starting hypomethylating agent treatment for myelodysplastic syndrome (not recorded which). The sequence derives from a human donor with myelodysplastic syndrome. V is TRBV7-8 and J is TRBJ2-1; 11 bases are shared with TRBD2. The CDR3: CASSSIPPTSGTYNEQFF. CDR3 coding DNA: TGTGCCAGCAGCTCCATACCCCCGACTAGCGGGACTTACAATGAGCAGTTCTTC.